This T cell receptor (beta chain) was documented in a study of cytomegalovirus exposure and HLA in healthy donors. Overall study: Membership in the Caucasian-associated ancestry cluster was found for approximately 85% of nearly 400 genotyped donors.

Study-wide results and limits: In terms of immune exposure information, only CMV serostatus was available. The study designated roughly 160 TCR beta chains cytomegalovirus-associated. As a later analysis showed, a missense DCLRE1C variant was linked to trimming of TCR beta V- and J-genes.

As concerns this clone: Its antigen is as yet unknown.

PCR employed 60 Vbeta and 13 Jbeta primers. Assay: immunoSEQ multiplex PCR; the TCRdb copy retains only in-frame clones and omits some. The sample lists 140,000 to 150,000 clones, roughly 78% occurring once. The V gene's germline CDR1 is SNHLY and CDR2 FYNNEI. The V segment lost 7 bases and the J segment 5 bases; nucleotides outside the gene matches: 3. The CDR3 extends over 13 amino acids. The sequencing input was PBMCs. The clonotype originates from a female donor in good health and CMV-seronegative. The chain is built from TRBV2 and TRBJ1-4; 8 positions match TRBD1. The DNA of the CDR3 is TGTGCCAGCACCAGGACAGGGAATGAAAAACTGTTTTTT. It codes for CASTRTGNEKLFF.